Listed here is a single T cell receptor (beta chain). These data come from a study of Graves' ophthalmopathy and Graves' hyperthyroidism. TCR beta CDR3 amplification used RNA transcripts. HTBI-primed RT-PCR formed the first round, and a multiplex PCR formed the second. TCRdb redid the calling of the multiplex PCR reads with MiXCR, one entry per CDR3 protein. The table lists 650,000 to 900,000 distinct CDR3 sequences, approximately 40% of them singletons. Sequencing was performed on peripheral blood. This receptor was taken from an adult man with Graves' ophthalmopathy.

This chain's CDR3 is CASNPNQGADEQYF. In DNA, the CDR3 is TGTGCCAGCAACCCCAACCAGGGGGCGGACGAGCAGTACTTC. The chain joins TRBV2 to TRBJ2-7, with 8 bases that match TRBD1. V lost 7 bases to trimming and J lost 5 bases; unmatched junction nucleotides: 10. Looked up from germline, CDR1 is SNHLY and CDR2 is FYNNEI. This CDR3 has 14 residues.